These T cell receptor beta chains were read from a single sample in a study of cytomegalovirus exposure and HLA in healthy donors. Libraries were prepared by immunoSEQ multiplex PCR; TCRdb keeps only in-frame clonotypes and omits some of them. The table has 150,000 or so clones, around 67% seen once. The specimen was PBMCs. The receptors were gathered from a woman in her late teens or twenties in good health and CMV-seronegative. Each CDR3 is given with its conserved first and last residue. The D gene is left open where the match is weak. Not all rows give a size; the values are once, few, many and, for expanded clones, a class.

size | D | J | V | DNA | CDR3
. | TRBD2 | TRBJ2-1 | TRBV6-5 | TGTGCCAGCAGTTACCCAGGACTAGGGGATGAGCAGTTCTTC | CASSYPGLGDEQFF
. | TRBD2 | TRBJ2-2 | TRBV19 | TGTGCCAGTAGTATACGCACTAGCGGGAGGGGCACCGGGGAGCTGTTTTTT | CASSIRTSGRGTGELFF
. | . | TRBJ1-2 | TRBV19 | TGTGCCAGTAGGAGGGCCCAGAACTATGGCTACACCTTC | CASRRAQNYGYTF
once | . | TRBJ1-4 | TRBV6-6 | TGTGCCAGCAGTCAGACCGGGGGGCTTGACGAAAAACTGTTTTTT | CASSQTGGLDEKLFF
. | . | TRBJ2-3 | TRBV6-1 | TGTGCCAGCAGTGACCAGGACACAGATACGCAGTATTTT | CASSDQDTDTQYF
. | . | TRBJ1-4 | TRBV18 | TGTGCCAGCTCACCACCGGGCAGGGGAGAGGAAAAACTGTTTTTT | CASSPPGRGEEKLFF
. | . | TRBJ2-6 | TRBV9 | TGTGCCAGCAGCGTAGGAGGGTCTGGGGCCAACGTCCTGACTTTC | CASSVGGSGANVLTF
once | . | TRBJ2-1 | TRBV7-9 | TGTGCCAGCAGCCCGACTATCAATGAGCAGTTCTTC | CASSPTINEQFF
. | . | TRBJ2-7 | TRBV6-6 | TGTGCCAGCAGTCAAAACAGGGTCGAGCAGTACTTC | CASSQNRVEQYF
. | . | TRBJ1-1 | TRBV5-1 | TGCGCCAGCGGGATGATGGAGGGAGGCACTGAAGCTTTCTTT | CASGMMEGGTEAFF
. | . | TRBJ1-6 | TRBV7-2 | TGTGCCAGCAGCCGCGACGGACAATATTCACCCCTCCACTTT | CASSRDGQYSPLHF
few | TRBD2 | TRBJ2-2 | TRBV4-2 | TGTGCCAGCGACGGGATGATAGCGGGAGGTGGCACCGGGGAGCTGTTTTTT | CASDGMIAGGGTGELFF
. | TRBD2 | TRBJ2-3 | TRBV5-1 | TGCGCCAGCAGCTTGGGGGCTAGCGGGGACACAGATACGCAGTATTTT | CASSLGASGDTDTQYF
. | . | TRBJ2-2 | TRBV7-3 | TGTGCCAGCAGCTTAACGTCTACCACCGGGGAGCTGTTTTTT | CASSLTSTTGELFF
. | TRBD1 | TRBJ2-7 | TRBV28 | TGTGCCAGCAGACAGACAGGGTCCTACGAGCAGTACTTC | CASRQTGSYEQYF
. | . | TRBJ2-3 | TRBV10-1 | TGCGCCAGCTCCAGTTCAGAGGTTGGCACAGATACGCAGTATTTT | CASSSSEVGTDTQYF
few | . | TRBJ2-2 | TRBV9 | TGTGCCAGCACGAACTCGAACACCGGGGAGCTGTTTTTT | CASTNSNTGELFF
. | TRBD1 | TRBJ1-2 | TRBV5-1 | TGCGCCAGCAGCCCGACGGACAGGATAGGTGGCTACACCTTC | CASSPTDRIGGYTF
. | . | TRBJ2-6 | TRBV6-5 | TGTGCCAGCAGTTACTCCCATCCTGGGGCCAACGTCCTGACTTTC | CASSYSHPGANVLTF
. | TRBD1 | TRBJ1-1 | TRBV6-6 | TGTGCCAGCAGATCGACAGGGGGATCTGTTGAAGCTTTCTTT | CASRSTGGSVEAFF
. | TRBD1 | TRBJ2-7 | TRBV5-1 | TGCGCCAGCAGCCTCACAGGGGTGAACTACGAGCAGTACTTC | CASSLTGVNYEQYF
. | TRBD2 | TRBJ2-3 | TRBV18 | TGTGCCAGCTCACCCGCATTGACTAGCGGGAGGGCGGCAGATACGCAGTATTTT | CASSPALTSGRAADTQYF
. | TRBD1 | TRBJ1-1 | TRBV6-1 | TGTGCCAGCAAAGTAGGACAGGTGAACACTGAAGCTTTCTTT | CASKVGQVNTEAFF
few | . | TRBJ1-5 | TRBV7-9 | TGTGCCAGCAGTTTGATGGGGCCCCATCAGCCCCAGCATTTT | CASSLMGPHQPQHF
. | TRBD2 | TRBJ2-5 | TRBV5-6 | TGTGCCAGCAGCTTGGGACTAGCGGGCCAAGAGACCCAGTACTTC | CASSLGLAGQETQYF
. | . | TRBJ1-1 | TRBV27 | TGTGCCAGCAGTGACTTACCGGGGAGAGGTAACACTGAAGCTTTCTTT | CASSDLPGRGNTEAFF
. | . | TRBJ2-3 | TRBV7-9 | TGTGCCAGCAGCCCCCCAGGGGCTTATAGCACAGATACGCAGTATTTT | CASSPPGAYSTDTQYF
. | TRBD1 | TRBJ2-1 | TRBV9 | TGTGCCAGCAGTGGGACAGTCGCCTCCTACAATGAGCAGTTCTTC | CASSGTVASYNEQFF
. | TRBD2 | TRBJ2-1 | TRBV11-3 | TGTGCCAGCAGCTCGACTAGCGGGAGTCTGGACAATGAGCAGTTCTTC | CASSSTSGSLDNEQFF
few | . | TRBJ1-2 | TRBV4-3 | TGCGCCAGCAGCCCAGCGCCGTCCCGGACGCCCGGGGATGGCTACACCTTC | CASSPAPSRTPGDGYTF
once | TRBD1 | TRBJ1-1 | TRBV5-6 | TGTGCCAGCAGCTTTTCGCTCTCAAAGGGGGCAGTGAACACTGAAGCTTTCTTT | CASSFSLSKGAVNTEAFF
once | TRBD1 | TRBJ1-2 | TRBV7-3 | TGTGCCAGCAGCCCGACAGGGCTGGAGGGCTACACCTTC | CASSPTGLEGYTF
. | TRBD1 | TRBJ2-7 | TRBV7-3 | TGTGCCAGCAGCTTATTAGGGCAGGGGGCTGGGGAGCAGTACTTC | CASSLLGQGAGEQYF
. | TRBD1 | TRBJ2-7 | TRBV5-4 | TGTGCCAGCAGCTCGCCGGACAGGGGGTTCCACGAGCAGTACTTC | CASSSPDRGFHEQYF
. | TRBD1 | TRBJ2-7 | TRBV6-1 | TGTGCCAGCAATACCGGGACAGGGCCCTACGAGCAGTACTTC | CASNTGTGPYEQYF
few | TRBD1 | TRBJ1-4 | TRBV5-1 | TGCGCCAGCAGCCGTGACAGGGCTAATGTGAATGAAAAACTGTTTTTT | CASSRDRANVNEKLFF
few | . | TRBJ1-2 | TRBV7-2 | TGTGCCAGCAGCCTAACCGGAGACGGCTACACCTTC | CASSLTGDGYTF
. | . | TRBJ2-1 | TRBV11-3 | TGTGCCAGCAGCCCCCCAAGGGGGGGGGAGCAGTTCTTC | CASSPPRGGEQFF
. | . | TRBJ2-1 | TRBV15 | TGTGCCACCAGCAGAGGGACAGCTGGGAATGAGCAGTTCTTC | CATSRGTAGNEQFF
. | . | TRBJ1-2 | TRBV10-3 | TGTGCCATCAGAGATCAGGGTCGAGGTGGCTACACCTTC | CAIRDQGRGGYTF
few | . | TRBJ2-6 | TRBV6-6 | TGTGCCAGCAACACAGGTATCTACTCTGGGGCCAACGTCCTGACTTTC | CASNTGIYSGANVLTF
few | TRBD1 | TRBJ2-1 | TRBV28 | TGTGCCAGCAGTTCAGGGGGCACGGTCAATGAGCAGTTCTTC | CASSSGGTVNEQFF
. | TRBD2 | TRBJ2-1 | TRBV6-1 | TGTGCCAGCAGTGAAGGGTACGGGGGGGGGAATGAGCAGTTCTTC | CASSEGYGGGNEQFF
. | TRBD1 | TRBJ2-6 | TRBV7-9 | TGTGCCAGCAGCTTAGGGACAGGGTCCTCTGGGGCCAACGTCCTGACTTTC | CASSLGTGSSGANVLTF
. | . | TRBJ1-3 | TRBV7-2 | TGTGCCAGCAGCTTAGGGGGAGGGGGTCATAGAAACACCATATATTTT | CASSLGGGGHRNTIYF
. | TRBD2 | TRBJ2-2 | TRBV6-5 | TGTGCCAGCAGTTACCAGGCGGGGGGTGCCGGGGAGCTGTTTTTT | CASSYQAGGAGELFF
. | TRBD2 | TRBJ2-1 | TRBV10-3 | TGTGCCATTTCCATGGGAGGGTCTAATGAGCAGTTCTTC | CAISMGGSNEQFF
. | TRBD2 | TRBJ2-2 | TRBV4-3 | TGCGCCAGCAGCCAAGGCGGGGGGCGTAATTACGGGGAGCTGTTTTTT | CASSQGGGRNYGELFF
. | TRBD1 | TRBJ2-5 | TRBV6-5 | TGTGCCAGCAGCGACAGGGCTCAAGAGACCCAGTACTTC | CASSDRAQETQYF
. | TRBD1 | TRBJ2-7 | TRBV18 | TGTGCCAGCTCACCGGGACAGGGGATCTACGAGCAGTACTTC | CASSPGQGIYEQYF
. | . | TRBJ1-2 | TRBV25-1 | TGTGCCAGCAGTGTTGGGAGGGGCTACACCTTC | CASSVGRGYTF
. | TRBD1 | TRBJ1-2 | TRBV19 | TGTGCCAGTAAGGGACAGCTCGACTATGGCTACACCTTC | CASKGQLDYGYTF
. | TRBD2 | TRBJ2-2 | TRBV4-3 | TGCGCCAGCAGCCAAGGTAGCGGGGTCGCGAACACCGGGGAGCTGTTTTTT | CASSQGSGVANTGELFF
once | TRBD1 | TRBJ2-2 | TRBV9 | TGTGCCAGCAGCGTCCGGGACAGCGTATACACCGGGGAGCTGTTTTTT | CASSVRDSVYTGELFF
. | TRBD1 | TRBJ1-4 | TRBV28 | TGTGCCAGCTGGACAGGGTTACGTGAAAAACTGTTTTTT | CASWTGLREKLFF
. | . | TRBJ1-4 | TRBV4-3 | TGCGCCAGCAGCCAAGATTCTGGGTGGAGTGAAAAACTGTTTTTT | CASSQDSGWSEKLFF
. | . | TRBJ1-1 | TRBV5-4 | TGTGCCAGCAACCAGGGTAATACTGAAGCTTTCTTT | CASNQGNTEAFF
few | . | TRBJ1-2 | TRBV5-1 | TGCGCCAGCAGCTTGGGGCCCACGGCGGATGGCTACACCTTC | CASSLGPTADGYTF
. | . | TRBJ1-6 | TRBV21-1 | TGTGCCAGCAGCACCCTGGACAGGCTTTTTGACTCACCCCTCCACTTT | CASSTLDRLFDSPLHF